The 25 T cell receptor beta chains reported below all come from one sample, sequenced in a study of T cell responses to AZD1222 COVID-19 vaccine (dated by TCRdb to about 2021). Reading the label with the study, this specimen's time point is: baseline before first vaccination. Library preparation employed the immunoSEQ multiplex PCR assay. The source is immuneACCESS, and TCRdb retained only in-frame sequences with V and J called. Part of the clones is not carried over; for the studies checked, unresolved V genes explain less than half of this, and the remainder is unexplained. In this sample the table shows about 94,000 clones, 88% of which occur a single time. Together, the top ten hold less than 15% of the sample. Source: peripheral blood, taken on day 0 of AZD1222 vaccination. All receptors come from an adult in good health.

The chain combines TRBV5-1 with TRBJ1-4; perhaps TRBD1 as D (6 bases). The CDR3 loop spans 16 amino acids. Per germline, CDR1 SGHRS and CDR2 YFSETQ. The V end lost 8 bases, the J end lost 7 bases, and 24 bases lay between the germline ends. DNA for the CDR3: TGCGCCAGTCGTACTTCTCCGGGGGCGGCGGGTGAAAAACTGTTTTTT. It encodes CASRTSPGAAGEKLFF.

This clone was seen only once. The V gene is TRBV3-1 (or the pseudogene TRBV3-2), the J gene TRBJ1-5; TRBD1 might be the D (6 bases). The CDR3 is made up of 15 amino acids. Per germline, CDR1 LGHDT and CDR2 YNNKEL (reference sequence). V lost 0 bases to trimming and J lost 4 bases, with 10 bases between them. The DNA of the CDR3 is TGTGCCAGCAGCCAAGATGCCAGGGGAAATCAGCCCCAGCATTTT. Translation gives CASSQDARGNQPQHF.

The chain links TRBV4-3 to TRBJ1-1, with a possible D match to TRBD1 (6 bases). Germline CDR1 reads LGHNA; CDR2 reads YSLEER. The CDR3 has 14 residues. Trimming cost V 3 bases and J 5 bases, with 13 bases left between them. The CDR3, as DNA: TGCGCCAGCAGCCAGAACAGGGCGGGGACTGAAGCTTTCTTT. Translation: CASSQNRAGTEAFF.

The V gene is TRBV28, the J gene TRBJ1-4; D gene ambiguous. The germline V gene has CDR1 MDHEN and CDR2 SYDVKM. Trimming stripped 4 bases from V and 6 bases from J, with 6 bases between. This CDR3 is 12 amino acids long. The DNA for the CDR3 is TGTGCCAGCAGTTCCCGTTATGAAAAACTGTTTTTT. This gives the protein CASSSRYEKLFF.

The rearrangement uses TRBV27 and TRBJ1-5; unclear D gene. Germline V lookup: CDR1 MNHEY, CDR2 SMNVEV (reference sequence). This CDR3 is built from 16 residues. V was shortened by 3 bases and J by 0 bases, with 12 bases between the two germline ends. The CDR3 bases are TGTGCCAGCAGTTTCGGCAGGCCTTTTAGCAATCAGCCCCAGCATTTT. Translation gives CASSFGRPFSNQPQHF.

There are a few counts of this clone. The V gene is TRBV2, the J gene TRBJ2-7; D might be TRBD2 (7 bases). This CDR3 region has 13 residues. V was clipped by 8 bases and J by 0 bases, with 11 bases between them. CDR1 is SNHLY and CDR2 is FYNNEI in the germline V gene. CDR3 amino acids: CASRGGRSYEQYF. The DNA of the CDR3 is TGTGCCAGCCGCGGGGGCCGCTCCTACGAGCAGTACTTC. Together with reference TRBV2 and TRBJ2-7, the CDR3 gives the full variable domain: EPEVTQTPSHQVTQMGQEVILRCVPISNHLYFYWYRQILGQKVEFLVSFYNNEISEKSEIFDDQFSVERPDGSNFTLKIRSTKLEDSAMYFCASRGGRSYEQYFGPGTRLTVT.

The J gene is TRBJ2-3, the V gene TRBV4-2; 10 bases match TRBD2. The V gene's germline CDR1 is LGHNA and CDR2 YNFKEQ. V dropped 1 base and J dropped 1; count of bases not matched to a gene: 2. This CDR3 comprises 16 residues. Here the CDR3 DNA reads TGTGCCAGCAGCCAAGTTCTAGCGGGGGGCACAGATACGCAGTATTTT. Its protein is CASSQVLAGGTDTQYF.

This sequence joins TRBV27 and TRBJ1-6, with 9 nucleotides matching TRBD1. CDR3 length: 16 residues. Germline CDR1 reads MNHEY; CDR2 reads SMNVEV (reference sequence). The V and J ends lost 5 bases and 9 bases, in that order; junction bases with no gene match: 11. CDR3 in amino acids: CASSTGTGLLASPLHF. The DNA of the CDR3 is TGTGCCAGCAGTACAGGGACAGGGCTACTGGCTTCACCCCTCCACTTT.

The gene calls are TRBV28 and TRBJ1-4; D is ambiguous. The CDR3 loop spans 11 amino acids. V lost 2 bases and J lost 11, with 6 bases in between. Germline V CDR1 and CDR2: MDHEN, SYDVKM. CDR3 bases: TGTGCCAGCAGTTTACCGGGGAAACTGTTTTTT. This codes for CASSLPGKLFF.

The chain couples TRBV5-1 to TRBJ1-1; tentative D call: TRBD1 (5 bases). The CDR3 length is 14 residues. V lost 1 base to trimming and J lost 5 bases, with 12 bases between them. Germline CDR1 SGHRS, CDR2 YFSETQ. This CDR3 is CASSLQGGGTEAFF. CDR3 coding DNA: TGCGCCAGCAGCTTGCAGGGAGGTGGAACTGAAGCTTTCTTT.

This chain uses TRBV19 with TRBJ1-5; D tentatively fits TRBD1 or TRBD2 (5 bases each). The last part of the DNA fits TRBJ2-3 better; the J call may be wrong. The CDR3 is made up of 12 amino acids. Germline lookup yields CDR1 LNHDA and CDR2 SQIVND (reference sequence). In DNA form, the CDR3 reads TGTGCCAGTAGTATCGGGGCTCAGCCCCAGTATTTT. Residues: CASSIGAQPQYF.

The chain has TRBV7-3 and TRBJ2-3; 9 nucleotides align to TRBD1. CDR3 length: 15 amino acids. From germline, CDR1 is SGHTA and CDR2 FQGTGA. The junction had 10 bases not matched to a gene; V was cut back by 5 bases and J by 7 bases. Here the CDR3 reads CASSITGGGLNTQYF. CDR3 sequence (DNA): TGTGCCAGCAGCATTACAGGGGGCGGCCTGAATACGCAGTATTTT.

This clone was seen just once. The rearrangement joins TRBV12-5 to TRBJ2-6, with TRBD2 matching 13 bases. Unmatched junction bases numbered 6, after V lost 2 bases and J lost 2 bases. Germline V CDR1 and CDR2: LGHNT, FRNRAP. This CDR3 has 19 residues. The CDR3 sequence is CASGLPRLAGGTGANVLTF. Written as DNA, the CDR3 is TGTGCTAGTGGTTTGCCCAGACTAGCGGGGGGTACTGGGGCCAACGTCCTGACTTTC.

V and J are TRBV5-1 and TRBJ1-2, with D perhaps TRBD1 (6 bases). Germline CDR1 is SGHRS and CDR2 is YFSETQ. The CDR3 consists of 14 residues. The V end lost 3 bases, the J end lost 8 bases, and 17 bases lay between the germline ends. CDR3 bases: TGCGCCAGCAGCTCCTCACAGGGTATGGGGGGCTACACCTTC. Translated, it gives CASSSSQGMGGYTF. The variable domain in full, completed from reference TRBV5-1 and TRBJ1-2, reads KAGVTQTPRYLIKTRGQQVTLSCSPISGHRSVSWYQQTPGQGLQFLFEYFSETQRNKGNFPGRFSGRQFSNSRSEMNVSTLELGDSALYLCASSSSQGMGGYTFGSGTRLTVV.

The chain has TRBV6-9 and TRBJ2-1; D remains ambiguous. The V and J ends lost 10 bases and 9 bases respectively, with 10 bases between them. Germline loops: CDR1 MNHGY, CDR2 SVAAGI. The CDR3 spans 10 residues. The CDR3 here is CAITDTEQFF. The CDR3 DNA reads as TGTGCCATCACCGATACTGAGCAGTTCTTC.

The chain employs TRBV19 and TRBJ2-3; D is perhaps TRBD1 or TRBD2 (5 bases each). Germline CDR1 LNHDA, CDR2 SQIVND (reference sequence). The CDR3 is made up of 15 amino acids. V lost 5 bases and J lost 0, with 12 bases in between. DNA of the CDR3: TGTGCCAGTAGTTTCGGGACCCCCAGCACAGATACGCAGTATTTT. Translating gives CASSFGTPSTDTQYF.

V is TRBV2 and J is TRBJ1-5; D is perhaps TRBD1 (6 bases). Trimming cost V 7 bases and J 0 bases, with 10 bases left between them. The CDR3 runs 14 residues. Per the germline V gene, CDR1 is SNHLY and CDR2 is FYNNEI. Here the CDR3 DNA reads TGTGCCAGCACAGGGACACTTAGCAATCAGCCCCAGCATTTT. Encoded protein: CASTGTLSNQPQHF.

The chain links TRBV7-9 to TRBJ2-7; maybe TRBD1 (5 bases). Germline-derived CDR1 and CDR2 are SEHNR and FQNEAQ (reference sequence). Trimming took 1 base from V and 3 from J, leaving 13 bases between them. CDR3 length equals 15 residues. Here the CDR3 DNA reads TGTGCCAGCAGCTTAGGACAGCTTTCCCTCTACGAGCAGTACTTC. This codes for CASSLGQLSLYEQYF.

DNA of the CDR3: TGTGCCAGCAGCGTTTCGGACAGGAACTCCTACGAGCAGTACTTC. Translated, it gives CASSVSDRNSYEQYF. This sequence joins TRBV9 and TRBJ2-7, with TRBD1 matching over 7 bases. V lost 2 bases and J lost 0; bases outside the gene matches: 5. CDR3 length: 15 amino acids. Germline assignment: CDR1 SGDLS and CDR2 YYNGEE.

In DNA, the CDR3 is TGCGCCAGCAGCGGAGAGGGGGCCACTGAAGCTTTCTTT. This gives the protein CASSGEGATEAFF. The V call is TRBV5-1, the J call TRBJ1-1, with 7 bases identical to TRBD1. With 4 bases clipped from V and 4 bases from J, the junction kept 4 bases outside the gene matches. The CDR3 runs to 13 residues. Germline V lookup: CDR1 SGHRS, CDR2 YFSETQ. Using reference TRBV5-1 and TRBJ1-1 for the parts outside the CDR3, the full variable domain is KAGVTQTPRYLIKTRGQQVTLSCSPISGHRSVSWYQQTPGQGLQFLFEYFSETQRNKGNFPGRFSGRQFSNSRSEMNVSTLELGDSALYLCASSGEGATEAFFGQGTRLTVV.

This chain connects TRBV6-5 to TRBJ1-3, with no clear D. The V and J ends lost 2 bases and 0 bases respectively, with 8 bases between them. Germline lookup yields CDR1 MNHEY and CDR2 SVGAGI. The CDR3 contains 15 residues. This CDR3 is CASSYRPLSGNTIYF. As DNA, the CDR3 is TGTGCCAGCAGTTACCGGCCCCTCTCTGGAAACACCATATATTTT.

The chain carries TRBV27 and TRBJ1-4; 7 positions match TRBD1. CDR1 is MNHEY and CDR2 is SMNVEV in the germline V gene (reference sequence). With 4 bases clipped from V and 6 bases from J, the junction kept 11 bases outside the gene matches. The CDR3 is 16 amino acids. This CDR3 is CASSSITRTGDEKLFF. The CDR3 DNA is TGTGCCAGCAGTTCCATCACCCGGACAGGAGATGAAAAACTGTTTTTT.

This chain uses TRBV29-1 with TRBJ1-5; D is unclear. From germline, CDR1 is SQVTM and CDR2 ANQGSEA. The CDR3 consists of 13 residues. V lost 4 bases and J lost 3, with 10 bases in between. The chain's CDR3 is CSVAPGVNQPQHF. CDR3 DNA: TGCAGCGTTGCTCCCGGGGTCAATCAGCCCCAGCATTTT.

J is TRBJ1-6 and V is TRBV19; no clear D. Germline CDR1 and CDR2: LNHDA and SQIVND (reference sequence). V was shortened by 8 bases and J by 11 bases, with 16 bases between the two germline ends. The CDR3 runs 13 residues. The CDR3 bases are TGTGCCAGTTCCTCAACTGACGCAGCACCCCTCCACTTT. Translation gives CASSSTDAAPLHF.

This sequence joins TRBV4-1 and TRBJ1-2; D is undetermined. Germline loops: CDR1 MGHRA, CDR2 YSYEKL. The CDR3 is made up of 16 amino acids. V gave up 0 bases and J gave up 2 bases, with 13 bases separating them. CDR3 sequence reads: CASSQDAASANYGYTF. The CDR3 DNA reads TGCGCCAGCAGCCAAGATGCGGCCAGTGCAAACTATGGCTACACCTTC.